This is a list of T cell receptor beta chains from one sample in a study of T-cell memory formation after mild COVID-19. One entry per CDR3 protein, called by TCRdb with MiXCR from the 5' RACE reads. Among 500,000 to 600,000 distinct CDR3 sequences listed, more than 15% were seen once. The sample taken for sequencing was PBMCs or a T cell subset sorted from them (not recorded which). The source of these receptors is an adult woman who had mild COVID-19 (a few samples of this study predate the infection). Cell type and time point are not known. The CDR3 runs from the conserved cysteine through the conserved F or W. A D gene is named only where the DNA matches it firmly. Size values are once, few and many counts, or a class for expanded clones, and some rows have none.

V gene,clone size,D gene,J gene,CDR3 protein,CDR3 DNA
TRBV7-9,few,NA,TRBJ2-5,CASSGVVVETQYF,TGTGCCAGCAGCGGGGTGGTAGTAGAGACCCAGTACTTC
TRBV20-1,NA,TRBD1,TRBJ2-7,CSARDPGTGPYEQYF,TGCAGTGCTAGAGATCCTGGGACAGGGCCCTACGAGCAGTACTTC
TRBV7-9,few,TRBD2,TRBJ2-1,CASSLLTGGSWFF,TGTGCCAGCAGCTTGTTAACGGGAGGAAGTTGGTTCTTC
TRBV5-1,many,TRBD2,TRBJ2-7,CASSLGLAGDEQYF,TGCGCCAGCAGCTTGGGACTAGCGGGAGACGAGCAGTACTTC
TRBV12-3/TRBV12-4,many,NA,TRBJ2-1,CASSLAQGAEQFF,TGTGCCAGCAGTTTAGCCCAAGGGGCTGAGCAGTTCTTC
TRBV7-6,NA,NA,TRBJ2-1,CASSLARGGDVFF,TGTGCCAGCAGCTTAGCGCGTGGGGGTGACGTGTTCTTC
TRBV7-9,NA,TRBD2,TRBJ2-5,CASSSLAGQETQYF,TGTGCCAGCAGCTCATTAGCGGGTCAAGAGACCCAGTACTTC
TRBV20-1,NA,TRBD2,TRBJ2-3,CSARDRGTSVGPDTQYF,TGCAGTGCTAGAGATAGGGGGACTAGCGTTGGTCCAGATACGCAGTATTTT
TRBV19,few,NA,TRBJ2-7,CASKGVYEQYF,TGTGCCTCCAAGGGGGTCTACGAGCAGTACTTC
TRBV7-9,few,NA,TRBJ2-3,CASSVSMGVPDTQYF,TGTGCCAGCAGCGTCAGTATGGGAGTACCAGATACGCAGTATTTT
TRBV11-1,NA,TRBD1,TRBJ2-5,CASISTEGAAEETQYF,TGTGCCAGCATTTCGACCGAGGGGGCCGCAGAAGAGACCCAGTACTTC
TRBV4-1,many,NA,TRBJ2-2,CASSPLVARGRTGELFF,TGCGCCAGCAGCCCCCTGGTAGCGAGGGGCCGGACCGGGGAGCTGTTTTTT
TRBV7-2,few,TRBD1,TRBJ1-2,CASSPRDRGGPPYTF,TGTGCCAGCAGCCCCCGGGACAGGGGTGGGCCTCCCTACACCTTC
TRBV7-3,NA,NA,TRBJ1-1,CASSANWGGEAFF,TGTGCCAGCAGCGCCAATTGGGGCGGTGAAGCTTTCTTT
TRBV7-2,many,NA,TRBJ2-2,CASSLARTGELFF,TGTGCCAGCAGCTTAGCGCGCACCGGGGAGCTGTTTTTT